This record covers a single T cell receptor beta chain. Its antigen is undetermined. The data were taken from a study of ipilimumab plus nivolumab after autologous stem cell transplantation. Looking at the study overall: Typical patient got four to six ipilimumab doses and about eight nivolumab doses (median). The myeloma group: high-risk transplant-naive, or relapse within 3 years after first autologous transplant. Notes on the study in general: The authors say TCR, Treg and microbiome findings warrant further study.

Germline V lookup: CDR1 SGHNT, CDR2 YYREEE (reference sequence). The V gene end was trimmed by 4 bases and the J gene end by 7 bases; junction bases not matched to a gene: 8. The CDR3 covers 16 residues. Here immunoSEQ multiplex PCR was the method, and the copy in TCRdb shows in-frame clones only, minus some. Of fewer than 45,000 clones listed, around 92% are singletons. This specimen was PBMCs, taken in a trial of ipilimumab plus nivolumab as post-transplant consolidation. The sequence was obtained from a male donor with multiple myeloma. The chain is built from TRBV5-4 and TRBJ1-4, with TRBD1 matching 12 bases. The CDR3 reads CASSQDGTGGIEKLFF. In DNA form, the CDR3 reads TGTGCCAGCAGCCAAGATGGGACAGGGGGCATTGAAAAACTGTTTTTT.